These 3 T cell receptor beta chains share one sample of origin, sequenced in a study of human T cells and chemical hapten exposure. MiXCR was run by TCRdb on the RACE reads, yielding one entry per CDR3 protein. The top ten clones hold 2% to 2.5% of a sample with roughly 250,000 distinct CDR3 sequences, around 9.3% of them seen once. Regarding time point: pre-sensitization, week 0. Indicated treatment: therapeutic diphenylcyclopropenone sensitization with weekly scalp DPC. The sequencing here drew on whole blood, taken in connection with sensitization to the hapten diphenylcyclopropenone (DPC). These receptors were taken from a woman in her thirties or forties with alopecia areata. Some clones in this sample may be carry-over from other donors' samples.

This sequence joins TRBV6-2 or TRBV6-3 and TRBJ2-3; 12 bases line up with TRBD2. CDR1 MNHEY and CDR2 SVGEGT come from the germline V gene. V shed 6 bases and J 5 bases; nucleotides not matched to a gene: 12. The CDR3 totals 17 residues. CDR3: CASSRYLAGGPIDTQYF. For the CDR3, the DNA is TGTGCCAGCAGCCGCTATCTAGCGGGAGGGCCAATAGATACGCAGTATTTT.

This clonotype was seen repeatedly, ten times or more. The chain couples TRBV4-1 to TRBJ2-2; 11 positions match TRBD2. The CDR3 is 14 amino acids. Germline loops: CDR1 MGHRA, CDR2 YSYEKL. The V gene end was trimmed by 6 bases and the J gene end by 5 bases; junction bases not matched to a gene: 2. DNA for the CDR3: TGCGCCAGCAGACTAGCGGGAGAAACCGGGGAGCTGTTTTTT. It is translated as CASRLAGETGELFF.

J is TRBJ2-5 and V is TRBV2, with 7 bases identical to TRBD1. The ends lost 7 bases at V and 2 bases at J; junction bases unmatched: 7. Germline CDR1 and CDR2: SNHLY and FYNNEI. This CDR3 spans 14 amino acids. Here the CDR3 DNA reads TGTGCCAGCATGACGGGACAGAATCAAGAGACCCAGTACTTC. Translating it yields CASMTGQNQETQYF.